Sequencing of this T cell receptor (beta chain) was carried out in a study of glioma-infiltrating T cells. This clonotype was found many times. The iRepertoire nested amplicon-rescue multiplex PCR amplified TCR alpha and beta CDR3s from RNA. TCRdb passed the multiplex PCR reads through MiXCR, listing each CDR3 protein once. The table lists about 110,000 distinct CDR3 sequences, less than 30% of them singletons. Sequencing was done on a sample of glioma tissue, nonneoplastic brain tissue, or PBMCs (not recorded which). The TCR was taken from a human donor with low-grade glioma or glioblastoma, undergoing nonglioma brain surgery, or in good health (not recorded which).

The chain's CDR3 is CASSIKNEQYF. DNA for the CDR3: TGTGCCAGCAGCATAAAAAACGAGCAGTACTTC. The chain links TRBV27 to TRBJ2-7; D ambiguous. The CDR3 is 11 residues long. Germline V lookup: CDR1 MNHEY, CDR2 SMNVEV (reference sequence). V dropped 6 bases and J dropped 5 bases, with 8 bases sitting between them.